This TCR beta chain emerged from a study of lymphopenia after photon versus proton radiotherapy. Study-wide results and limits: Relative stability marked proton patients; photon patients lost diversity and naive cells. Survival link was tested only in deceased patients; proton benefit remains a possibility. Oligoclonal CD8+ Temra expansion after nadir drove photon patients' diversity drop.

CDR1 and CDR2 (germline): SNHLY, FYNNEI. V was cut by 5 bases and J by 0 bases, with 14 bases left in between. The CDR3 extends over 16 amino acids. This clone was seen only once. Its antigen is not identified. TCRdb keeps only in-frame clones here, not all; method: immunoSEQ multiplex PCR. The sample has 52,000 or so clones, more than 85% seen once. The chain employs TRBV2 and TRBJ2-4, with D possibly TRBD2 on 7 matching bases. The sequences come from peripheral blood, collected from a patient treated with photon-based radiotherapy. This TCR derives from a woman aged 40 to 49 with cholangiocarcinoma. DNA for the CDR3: TGTGCCAGCAGTATGGAGGGGGGGGTAGCCAAAAACATTCAGTACTTC. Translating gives CASSMEGGVAKNIQYF. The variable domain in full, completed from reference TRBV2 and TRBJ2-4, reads EPEVTQTPSHQVTQMGQEVILRCVPISNHLYFYWYRQILGQKVEFLVSFYNNEISEKSEIFDDQFSVERPDGSNFTLKIRSTKLEDSAMYFCASSMEGGVAKNIQYFGAGTRLSVL.